This T cell receptor beta chain was found in a study of T cells in Graves' hyperthyroidism and ophthalmopathy. Amplified TCR beta CDR3 regions came from RNA transcripts. In the first-round RT-PCR of the TCR CDR3, the HTBI primer set was used. TCRdb reanalysed the multiplex PCR reads using MiXCR and keeps one entry per CDR3 protein. This sample carries about 210,000 distinct CDR3 sequences, 15% to 20% of them seen once, and the ten largest clones take about 41%. Researchers barred patients who had uncontrolled infection, other autoimmune disease, pregnancy or lactation. The CDR3 totals 14 residues. Germline V gives CDR1 MNHNS, CDR2 SASEGT. V dropped 2 bases and J dropped 4; count of bases not matched to a gene: 3.

The sequenced sample consisted of blood. The gene calls are TRBV6-1 and TRBJ2-3, with TRBD1 matching 7 bases. The sequence came from a man in his forties with Graves' hyperthyroidism. The CDR3 protein is CASSEMQGADTQYF. DNA for the CDR3: TGTGCCAGCAGTGAAATGCAGGGGGCAGATACGCAGTATTTT.